This T cell receptor beta chain was recovered during a study of T cells in pancreatic ductal adenocarcinoma. Study outcomes and limitations: The resected pancreatic cancer cohort was biased toward the minority with early-stage disease. Blood had more productive templates and roughly 7.5-fold more unique clonotypes than tumor. Blood clonality (roughly 0.07) did not differ significantly from tumor (roughly 0.1).

No neoadjuvant therapy was given to the selected pancreatic ductal adenocarcinoma patients before their surgery. This clone was picked up a small number of times. What it binds is not known. The CDR3 length is 15 residues. V lost 5 bases and J lost 8; bases outside the gene matches: 12. From germline, CDR1 is LNHDA and CDR2 SQIVND (reference sequence). Sequencing used immunoSEQ multiplex PCR; TCRdb keeps in-frame clones, though not all of them. The sample lists over 90,000 clones, about 95% occurring once. Sequencing input: PBMCs. This rearrangement joins TRBV19 to TRBJ1-2; 9 bases align to TRBD1. The clonotype was recovered from a human donor with pancreatic ductal adenocarcinoma. CDR3 nucleotide sequence: TGTGCCAGTAGTGCAAGACAGGGGGGTCAAAACGGCTACACCTTC. Translating it yields CASSARQGGQNGYTF. Drawing the rest from reference TRBV19 and TRBJ1-2, the complete variable domain is DGGITQSPKYLFRKEGQNVTLSCEQNLNHDAMYWYRQDPGQGLRLIYYSQIVNDFQKGDIAEGYSVSREKKESFPLTVTSAQKNPTAFYLCASSARQGGQNGYTFGSGTRLTVV.